This is a list of T cell receptor beta chains from one sample in a study of T cells in Graves' hyperthyroidism and ophthalmopathy. MiXCR, applied by TCRdb to the multiplex PCR reads, yields one record per CDR3 protein. The sample includes some 500,000 distinct CDR3 sequences, roughly an eighth of them seen just once. Sequenced: blood. These receptor sequences come from a woman in her late teens or twenties with Graves' hyperthyroidism. Each CDR3 is given with its conserved first and last residue. A D gene is named only where the DNA matches it firmly. The size entry is marked missing in some rows and otherwise reads once, few, many or a size class.

>TRBV9|-|TRBJ2-7|many
TGTGCCAGCAGCGTAGGTGGGGCCCTCGGGTCCGAGCAGTACTTC
CASSVGGALGSEQYF
>TRBV11-2|-|TRBJ2-5|many
TGTGCCAGCGGCCGGGAACACAGGCAAGAGACCCAGTACTTC
CASGREHRQETQYF
>TRBV4-1|-|TRBJ2-1|once
TGCGCCAGCGGCGGGATGAGCTCCTACAATGAGCAGTTCTTC
CASGGMSSYNEQFF
>TRBV28|TRBD2|TRBJ2-2|many
TGTGCCAGCAGAAAAATAGCGGGGGCGAACACCGGGGAGCTGTTTTTT
CASRKIAGANTGELFF
>TRBV20-1|TRBD2|TRBJ2-1|few
TGCAGTGCTTCACGACTTAGAGCGGGAGAGTCCTACAATGAGCAGTTCTTC
CSASRLRAGESYNEQFF
>TRBV27|-|TRBJ1-6|many
TGTGCCAGCAGTTTATCTTGGGATTATTCACCCCTCCACTTT
CASSLSWDYSPLHF
>TRBV19|-|TRBJ1-2|many
TGTGCCAGTAGTATCTTACGGTCTAGCGGCTATGGCTACACCTTC
CASSILRSSGYGYTF
>TRBV2|-|TRBJ2-7|many
TGTGCCAGCAGTGCTGCCGGGAGTAACTACGAGCAGTACTTC
CASSAAGSNYEQYF
>TRBV6-4|-|TRBJ1-2|few
TGTGCCAGCGCACCGGGAAGTAACTATGGCTACACCTTC
CASAPGSNYGYTF
>TRBV10-1|-|TRBJ2-1|many
TGCGCCAGCAGCCCGAGGGGGCTAGCGGTCTCCTACAATGAGCAGTTCTTC
CASSPRGLAVSYNEQFF
>TRBV28|-|TRBJ1-6|few
TGTGCCAGCAGTCCCCCGCGGGGAGGGAATAATTCACCCCTCCACTTT
CASSPPRGGNNSPLHF
>TRBV5-1|TRBD1|TRBJ1-1|many
TGCGCCAGCAGCCGCGGACTCAGGCAGGGGGCAGGGAACACTGAAGCTTTCTTT
CASSRGLRQGAGNTEAFF
>TRBV27|TRBD2|TRBJ2-5|-
TGTGCCAGCAGTTTAATGTCCGGGACTAGCGGCCCCATCGGGACCCAGTACTTC
CASSLMSGTSGPIGTQYF
>TRBV12-3/TRBV12-4|-|TRBJ2-7|many
TGTGCCAGCAGTTTGGGCTACCGCGAGCAGTACTTC
CASSLGYREQYF
>TRBV4-1|-|TRBJ1-2|few
TGCGCCAGCAGCCAAGAGATGATCGGATATGGCTACACCTTC
CASSQEMIGYGYTF
>TRBV12-3/TRBV12-4|-|TRBJ1-2|many
TGTGCCAGCAGTTTGGCCACTTATGGCTACACCTTC
CASSLATYGYTF
>TRBV15|-|TRBJ1-1|few
TGTGCCACCAGCAGAGATCGCGGGGAGGCGGAAGCTTTCTTT
CATSRDRGEAEAFF
>TRBV11-2|TRBD2|TRBJ2-7|many
TGTGCCAGCAGAGGACTAGCGGGAGGGAGCTCCTACGAGCAGTACTTC
CASRGLAGGSSYEQYF
>TRBV29-1|-|TRBJ2-5|many
TGCAGCGCCGAGAGGGGATTCGAAGAGACCCAGTACTTC
CSAERGFEETQYF
>TRBV7-3|-|TRBJ2-2|many
TGTGCCAGCAGCCACGGCCGAGTTGGGGTATTGACCGGGGAGCTGTTTTTT
CASSHGRVGVLTGELFF
>TRBV7-3|-|TRBJ2-3|many
TGTGCCAGCAGCCCCGCCACAGATACGCAGTATTTT
CASSPATDTQYF
>TRBV19|TRBD1|TRBJ2-5|many
TGTGCCAGTTCCACTCCGGGACAGCAAGAGACCCAGTACTTC
CASSTPGQQETQYF
>TRBV5-4|TRBD1|TRBJ2-7|few
TGTGCCAGCAGCATGGACAGGGTAGCCTACGAGCAGTACTTC
CASSMDRVAYEQYF
>TRBV28|-|TRBJ1-3|many
TGTGCCAGCAGTTTAAGAGCGGGGCCGGCTGGAAACACCATATATTTT
CASSLRAGPAGNTIYF
>TRBV7-9|TRBD1|TRBJ1-3|many
TGTGCCAGCAGCCGTGGGACAGGGATGGCAGGAAACACCATATATTTT
CASSRGTGMAGNTIYF
>TRBV14|-|TRBJ1-2|many
TGTGCCAGCAGCCGCCGGGGGCTTGGAGGCTACACCTTC
CASSRRGLGGYTF
>TRBV12-3/TRBV12-4|TRBD1|TRBJ1-5|many
TGTGCCAGCACCAGACAGGGGAGCAATCAGCCCCAGCATTTT
CASTRQGSNQPQHF
>TRBV3-1|-|TRBJ2-5|many
TGTGCCAGCACCAGCCCAGAGACCCAGTACTTC
CASTSPETQYF
>TRBV6-5|-|TRBJ2-3|many
TGTGCCAGCAGTAACTCCCTCACAGATACGCAGTATTTT
CASSNSLTDTQYF
>TRBV6-1|-|TRBJ2-5|many
TGTGCCAGCAGTGAAGCGGGGGGAGCGCGAACGGAGACCCAGTACTTC
CASSEAGGARTETQYF
>TRBV27|TRBD2|TRBJ2-7|few
TGTGCCAGCAGTTATTTAGCGGGTGGAACCTACGAGCAGTACTTC
CASSYLAGGTYEQYF
>TRBV7-3|TRBD2|TRBJ2-3|many
TGTGCCAGCAGCCCTGGACTAGCGGGAGACACGCAGTATTTT
CASSPGLAGDTQYF
>TRBV10-3|TRBD2|TRBJ2-1|many
TGTGCCATCGGCAAAATGACTAGCGGGAGTGGAGATGAGCAGTTCTTC
CAIGKMTSGSGDEQFF
>TRBV4-1|-|TRBJ2-1|-
TGCGCCAGCAGCCCGCGCAGCCGCTCCTACAATGAGCAGTTCTTC
CASSPRSRSYNEQFF
>TRBV27|-|TRBJ1-2|few
TGTGCCAGCAGTTTATCGGGCAGCGGTCGGGGCTACACCTTC
CASSLSGSGRGYTF
>TRBV7-3|-|TRBJ2-1|-
TGTGCCAGCAGCTCAACAACTGACAATGAGCAGTTCTTC
CASSSTTDNEQFF
>TRBV27|TRBD1|TRBJ1-1|-
TGTGCCAGCAGCCAGAGGACAGGGAGGATGAACACTGAAGCTTTCTTT
CASSQRTGRMNTEAFF
>TRBV5-1|-|TRBJ2-7|many
TGCGCCAGCAGCTTGCGGTGGTCGTCCTACGAGCAGTACTTC
CASSLRWSSYEQYF
>TRBV19|TRBD2|TRBJ2-1|-
TGTGCCAGTAGTCTAGCGGGACACGTCTACAATGAGCAGTTCTTC
CASSLAGHVYNEQFF
>TRBV6-1|-|TRBJ1-5|-
TGTGCCAGCAGGACTGGCGAAAATAGCAATCAGCCCCAGCATTTT
CASRTGENSNQPQHF